Below are 2 T cell receptor beta chains sequenced from a single sample in a study of T cell responses to AZD1222 COVID-19 vaccine. Assay: immunoSEQ multiplex PCR; the TCRdb copy retains only in-frame clones and omits some. The sample shows approximately 150,000 clones, roughly 87% of them seen only once. The sample consisted of peripheral blood, taken 28 days after the second dose of the MenACWY control vaccine. The receptor source for this set is an adult who received the MenACWY meningococcal vaccine as a control.

The V gene is TRBV18, the J gene TRBJ2-1; TRBD2 matches at 9 bases. Germline V gives CDR1 KGHSH, CDR2 LQKENI. Trimming took 6 bases from V and 9 from J; bases not matched to a gene: 9. This CDR3 comprises 14 residues. In DNA form, the CDR3 reads TGTGCCAGCTCGCCCTATGGGCGGGAGGGTGAGCAGTTCTTC. Amino acid sequence: CASSPYGREGEQFF. Complete variable domain (other parts from reference TRBV18 and TRBJ2-1): NAGVMQNPRHLVRRRGQEARLRCSPMKGHSHVYWYRQLPEEGLKFMVYLQKENIIDESGMPKERFSAEFPKEGPSILRIQQVVRGDSAAYFCASSPYGREGEQFFGPGTRLTVL.

This chain joins TRBV11-3 and TRBJ2-7; D uncertain. Germline values: CDR1 SGHNT, CDR2 YENEEA. This CDR3 has 14 amino acids. The V end was cut by 2 bases, the J end by 2 bases, with 10 bases between. CDR3 nucleotide sequence: TGTGCCAGCAGCTTACCCTTCCGAGCCTACGAGCAGTACTTC. It encodes CASSLPFRAYEQYF.